What follows are 12 T cell receptor beta chains derived from one specimen sequenced in a study of blood T cell repertoires in COVID-19. Produced via immunoSEQ multiplex PCR; TCRdb's table is partial and in-frame only. The table includes 150,000 or so clones, around nine tenths detected once. Sequenced sample: peripheral blood. The receptors originated from a woman between 65 and 79 years old with COVID-19, enrolled during active disease.

The chain employs TRBV29-1 and TRBJ1-1; D is possibly TRBD1 (5 bases). Germline CDR1 and CDR2: SQVTM and ANQGSEA. V lost 3 bases to trimming and J lost 0 bases, with 8 bases between them. The CDR3 sequence is 13 residues long. The CDR3 nucleotides read TGCAGCGTTGATGGAGGGGTGAACACTGAAGCTTTCTTT. Protein: CSVDGGVNTEAFF.

The chain has TRBV19 and TRBJ2-7; 11 bases align to TRBD1. Germline CDR1 LNHDA, CDR2 SQIVND (reference sequence). This CDR3 comprises 15 residues. J lost 5 bases, V lost 5 bases, and 8 bases had no gene match. CDR3 in amino acids: CASSPWTGGNDEQYF. The CDR3 bases are TGTGCCAGTAGTCCCTGGACAGGGGGCAACGACGAGCAGTACTTC.

The rearrangement links TRBV5-1 to TRBJ2-2, with 7 bases aligning to TRBD2. Germline values: CDR1 SGHRS, CDR2 YFSETQ. The CDR3 is 14 amino acids. V lost 5 bases, J lost 5 bases, and 6 bases stayed unmatched. Here the CDR3 reads CASSWRGITGELFF. CDR3 in DNA: TGCGCCAGCAGTTGGCGGGGGATTACCGGGGAGCTGTTTTTT.

The chain recombines TRBV27 with TRBJ2-1, with D tentatively TRBD2 (5 bases). The germline gives CDR1 MNHEY, CDR2 SMNVEV (reference sequence). V shed 7 bases and J shed 7 bases, with 17 bases lying between them. CDR3 length: 14 residues. For the CDR3, the DNA is TGTGCCAGCACCGGACTCTCCGCGGGTAATGAGCAGTTCTTC. Protein: CASTGLSAGNEQFF.

The chain recombines TRBV2 with TRBJ2-2; weak D call: TRBD1 (6 bases). Germline loops: CDR1 SNHLY, CDR2 FYNNEI. V shed 7 bases and J shed 1 base, with 7 bases lying between them. The length of the CDR3 is 13 residues. CDR3 region: CASTGVNTGELFF. The CDR3 coding sequence is TGTGCCAGCACAGGGGTGAACACCGGGGAGCTGTTTTTT.

This chain connects TRBV10-3 to TRBJ2-1; 10 bases match TRBD2. This CDR3 has 17 residues. J lost 2 bases, V lost 6 bases, and 10 bases had no gene match. CDR1 is ENHRY and CDR2 is SYGVKD in the germline V gene. This CDR3 reads CAISSKTSGTPYNEQFF. The DNA for the CDR3 is TGTGCCATCAGCTCGAAAACTAGCGGGACCCCCTACAATGAGCAGTTCTTC.

The CDR3 spells CAWSRWGGAATNEKLFF. The CDR3 region has the DNA TGTGCCTGGAGTCGCTGGGGGGGGGCGGCAACTAATGAAAAACTGTTTTTT. This rearrangement joins TRBV30 to TRBJ1-4; D might be TRBD1 (6 bases). Germline CDR1 is GTSNPN and CDR2 is SVGIG (reference sequence). V lost 2 bases to trimming and J lost 0 bases, with 16 bases between them. The CDR3 sequence is 17 residues long.

This chain connects TRBV5-8 to TRBJ1-1; D gene ambiguous. This CDR3 has 13 amino acids. Germline V CDR1 and CDR2: SGHTS, YDEGEE. Trimming left V 0 bases short and J 1 base short, with 4 bases between. Here the CDR3 reads CASSLAGNTEAFF. In DNA form, the CDR3 reads TGTGCCAGCAGCTTGGCCGGGAACACTGAAGCTTTCTTT.

The CDR3 here is CASSFRGNTEAFF. CDR3 DNA sequence: TGTGCCAGCAGCTTCAGGGGCAACACTGAAGCTTTCTTT. The V call is TRBV11-2, the J call TRBJ1-1, with a tentative D call TRBD1 (6 bases). Between the trimmed V and J ends, which lost 3 bases and 2 bases, there was a span of 7 bases. In germline, CDR1 is SGHAT, CDR2 FQNNGV. This CDR3 is built from 13 residues.

The chain employs TRBV19 and TRBJ2-2, with 7 bases lining up with TRBD1. Trimming at V came to 6 bases and at J to 0 bases, leaving 4 bases not matched to a gene. Germline CDR1 LNHDA, CDR2 SQIVND (reference sequence). This CDR3 has 15 residues. The CDR3 loop reads CASRRDSPNTGELFF. The CDR3 DNA reads as TGTGCCAGTAGGAGGGACAGTCCGAACACCGGGGAGCTGTTTTTT.

The genes are TRBV28 and TRBJ1-5, with TRBD1 identical over 10 bases. The CDR3 has 16 amino acids. V shed 6 bases, J shed 0 bases, and the junction held 5 bases outside the gene matches. Per the germline V gene, CDR1 is MDHEN and CDR2 is SYDVKM. CDR3: CASRMTGGYSNQPQHF. The CDR3 DNA follows: TGTGCCAGCAGAATGACAGGGGGCTATAGCAATCAGCCCCAGCATTTT.

This chain connects TRBV6-5 to TRBJ1-1, with D perhaps TRBD1 (6 bases). V shed 8 bases and J shed 5 bases, with 18 bases lying between them. CDR3 size: 14 residues. CDR1 and CDR2 from the germline V gene are MNHEY and SVGAGI. CDR3 bases: TGTGCCAGCGGCCTAAGGGGGACGGGTACTGAAGCTTTCTTT. Protein: CASGLRGTGTEAFF.